The rows below give T cell receptor beta chains drawn from one sample of a study of shared clonotypes between healthy human individuals. The data were produced by immunoSEQ multiplex PCR, yet TCRdb's version contains in-frame clones alone and is incomplete. The sample records 400,000 to 550,000 clones, 79% being singletons. The material sequenced was PBMCs. The receptors were sampled from a woman aged 40 to 49 in good health. Some clones in this sample may be carry-over from other donors' samples. Both conserved end residues are part of each CDR3. A D gene is named only where the DNA matches it firmly. Clone size is given for some rows only: seen once, a few or many times, or a class if the clone is expanded.

>TRBV5-1|17|NA|TRBD1|TRBJ1-1
TGCGCCAGCAGCTTGCCCACAGGGGGCTCGGGATACACTGAAGCTTTCTTT
CASSLPTGGSGYTEAFF
>TRBV11-2|15|once|NA|TRBJ2-3
TGTGCCAGCAGCTTAGAAGCCCCCTACACAGATACGCAGTATTTT
CASSLEAPYTDTQYF
>TRBV6-4|16|NA|TRBD2|TRBJ2-1
TGTGCCAGCAGTGACCTAGCGGGAGTGTCGGTTAGTGAGCAGTTCTTC
CASSDLAGVSVSEQFF
>TRBV4-2|12|NA|TRBD2|TRBJ2-7
TGTGCCAGCAGCCAAGATGGGCGGGAGAAGTACTTC
CASSQDGREKYF
>TRBV6-1|15|NA|TRBD1|TRBJ2-7
TGTGCCAGCAGTGAGGGACAGGGGGGTTCCTACGAGCAGTACTTC
CASSEGQGGSYEQYF
>TRBV5-6|15|NA|NA|TRBJ2-3
TGTGCCAGCAGCTTGGTGGCAGTTAGCACAGATACGCAGTATTTT
CASSLVAVSTDTQYF
>TRBV2|16|once|NA|TRBJ1-5
TGTGCCAGCAGCCCGTGGGGACGACAAAGCAATCAGCCCCAGCATTTT
CASSPWGRQSNQPQHF
>TRBV10-2|13|NA|TRBD2|TRBJ2-1
TGCGCCAGCAGTATAGCGGGAGGCTATGAGCAGTTCTTC
CASSIAGGYEQFF
>TRBV19|14|NA|NA|TRBJ1-4
TGTGCCAGTAGTCCGCAGGTAGCCGGTGAAAAACTGTTTTTT
CASSPQVAGEKLFF
>TRBV5-1|15|NA|TRBD2|TRBJ2-3
TGCGCCAGCAGCTTGGGCGGGAGGGCGGTAGATACGCAGTATTTT
CASSLGGRAVDTQYF
>TRBV29-1|13|few|NA|TRBJ1-4
TGCAGCGTTGAATTCGGGCCTAATGAAAAACTGTTTTTT
CSVEFGPNEKLFF
>TRBV29-1|12|NA|TRBD1|TRBJ1-2
TGCAGCGTTGAGGGACAGGACTATGGCTACACCTTC
CSVEGQDYGYTF
>TRBV28|12|NA|NA|TRBJ1-2
TGTGCCAGCAACCTGGGATTTCATGGCTACACCTTC
CASNLGFHGYTF
>TRBV28|14|once|TRBD1|TRBJ2-5
TGTGCCAGCAGTTCGGGACAGGGGCCTACGGAGCAGTACTTC
CASSSGQGPTEQYF
>TRBV7-8|17|NA|TRBD2|TRBJ2-2
TGTGCCAGCAGCTCTTTAGCGGGAGGCCCGAACACCGGGGAGCTGTTTTTT
CASSSLAGGPNTGELFF
>TRBV7-2|15|NA|TRBD2|TRBJ2-3
TGTGCCAGCAGCACTCTAGCGGGAGGAGGAGATACGCAGTATTTT
CASSTLAGGGDTQYF
>TRBV4-1|15|NA|NA|TRBJ2-3
TGCGCCAGCAGCCAAGTCGGACTGATCACAGATACGCAGTATTTT
CASSQVGLITDTQYF
>TRBV19|15|NA|TRBD2|TRBJ2-7
TGTGCCAGTAGTATAGTACTAGCGGAATTCTACGAGCAGTACTTC
CASSIVLAEFYEQYF
>TRBV5-1|14|NA|NA|TRBJ2-2
TGCGCCAGCAGCTTGGCCGGAGGGGCCGGGGAGCTGTTTTTT
CASSLAGGAGELFF
>TRBV6-1|13|NA|NA|TRBJ2-2
TGTGCCAGCAGTGCCCTGAACACCGGGGAGCTGTTTTTT
CASSALNTGELFF
>TRBV18|15|few|TRBD1|TRBJ2-1
TGTGCCAGCTCACTCCGGGACAGGGAATACAATGAGCAGTTCTTC
CASSLRDREYNEQFF
>TRBV5-4|14|many|NA|TRBJ2-1
TGTGCCAGCAGCTCCCAGGGGGGATACAATGAGCAGTTCTTC
CASSSQGGYNEQFF
>TRBV11-2|16|NA|TRBD1|TRBJ2-2
TGTGCCAGCAGCCTAAGGACAGGGCGGAACACCGGGGAGCTGTTTTTT
CASSLRTGRNTGELFF
>TRBV15|16|NA|NA|TRBJ2-2
TGTGCCACCAGCAGAGATAGGGCGCCGAACACCGGGGAGCTGTTTTTT
CATSRDRAPNTGELFF
>TRBV2|13|NA|TRBD1|TRBJ2-7
TGTGCCTTTTCGGACAGGGGGATCTACGAGCAGTACTTC
CAFSDRGIYEQYF
>TRBV11-2|16|few|NA|TRBJ2-3
TGTGCCAGCAGCCTTTGGGGCGTCACTAGCACAGATACGCAGTATTTT
CASSLWGVTSTDTQYF
>TRBV4-2|16|NA|NA|TRBJ2-7
TGTGCCAGCAGCCAAGATCTTGGTGGGATATACTACGAGCAGTACTTC
CASSQDLGGIYYEQYF
>TRBV2|18|NA|TRBD1|TRBJ2-1
TGTGCCAGCAGTGAAAGTGAAGGACAGGGGATCGACTACAATGAGCAGTTCTTC
CASSESEGQGIDYNEQFF
>TRBV6-5|14|NA|NA|TRBJ2-3
TGTGCCAGCAGTTATGGCGGTAGCACAGATACGCAGTATTTT
CASSYGGSTDTQYF
>TRBV27|13|NA|NA|TRBJ2-1
TGTGCCAGCAGTTTCGGCCAGTACAATGAGCAGTTCTTC
CASSFGQYNEQFF
>TRBV30|12|NA|NA|TRBJ2-7
TGTGCCTGGAGTCCCCGCGGCGACGAGCAGTACTTC
CAWSPRGDEQYF
>TRBV9|12|once|NA|TRBJ2-3
TGTGCCAGCAGCCTAGACGTGGGTACGCAGTATTTT
CASSLDVGTQYF
>TRBV10-3|13|NA|TRBD2|TRBJ2-5
TGTGCCGTCGGACTAGCGGATCAAGAGACCCAGTACTTC
CAVGLADQETQYF
>TRBV7-2|18|once|TRBD2|TRBJ2-1
TGTGCCAGCAGCTTAGTAGGTCGATTAGCGGGAGCGGGCAATGAGCAGTTCTTC
CASSLVGRLAGAGNEQFF
>TRBV19|17|NA|NA|TRBJ2-6
TGTGCCAGTAGTTCCCCCGGACGGGACTCTGGGGCCAACGTCCTGACTTTC
CASSSPGRDSGANVLTF
>TRBV11-2|11|NA|NA|TRBJ2-7
TGTGCCAGCACCATAGGGGGGGAGCAGTACTTC
CASTIGGEQYF
>TRBV4-1|17|NA|TRBD2|TRBJ2-5
TGCGCCAGCAGCAACATAGCGGGAGGCCCAAACCAAGAGACCCAGTACTTC
CASSNIAGGPNQETQYF
>TRBV7-3|15|NA|TRBD1|TRBJ2-2
TGTGCCAGCAGCTGGACAGGGGGCGCGGCCGGGGAGCTGTTTTTT
CASSWTGGAAGELFF
>TRBV10-2|16|NA|NA|TRBJ2-3
TGCGCCAGCAGTCGGGGGATTTGGCCGCATCTAGATACGCAGTATTTT
CASSRGIWPHLDTQYF
>TRBV6-1|19|NA|NA|TRBJ2-2
TGTGCCAGCAGTGAAAAGACGGCCAACCGGTACGCGAACACCGGGGAGCTGTTTTTT
CASSEKTANRYANTGELFF